This TCR beta chain was retrieved from a study of T cell clones after liver transplantation. Unmatched junction bases numbered 3, after V lost 4 bases and J lost 6 bases. The germline V gene has CDR1 MNHEY and CDR2 SVGAGI. The CDR3 runs to 15 residues. Turning to this clone: Its specificity is not known.

Findings and limits, study-wide: Circulating graft-donor-reactive CD4 TCRbeta sequences fell significantly post-transplant in most of the 8 subjects.

Some clones are missing from TCRdb's copy, which holds only in-frame ones; the method was immunoSEQ multiplex PCR. The sample has tens of thousands of clones, 70% to 75% seen once; the top ten hold about 9.7%. The rearrangement links TRBV6-5 to TRBJ2-2, with 12 nucleotides matching TRBD1. This clonotype was obtained from a human patient who received a liver transplant. Some T cells may be provided by the graft donor. Material: CD4+ T cells from blood, obtained at the 22-month timepoint. The CDR3 loop reads CASSWGQGAPGELFF. The DNA of the CDR3 is TGTGCCAGCAGTTGGGGACAGGGGGCTCCCGGGGAGCTGTTTTTT.